The 25 T cell receptor beta chains in this list originate from one sample, sequenced in a study of blood T cells in healthy people across ages. It was with a sample-barcoded 5' primer and a J-beta primer mix that a second PCR of roughly 6 to 12 cycles was run. One entry per CDR3 protein results from TCRdb running MiXCR on the 5' RACE reads. The sample carries 1.5 million to 2 million distinct CDR3 sequences, around 48% recorded once. The sequenced sample was blood. These receptors were obtained from a woman in her forties in good health.

This clonotype has a single count. This sequence joins TRBV9 and TRBJ1-1, with D unclear. Germline V lookup: CDR1 SGDLS, CDR2 YYNGEE. Trimming took off 4 bases at V and 5 bases at J, with 18 bases between the two ends. This CDR3 is built from 15 residues. Here the CDR3 DNA reads TGTGCCAGCAGCCCGAGTGGGGAGAGGAGTACTGAAGCTTTCTTT. Encoded protein: CASSPSGERSTEAFF.

The chain recombines TRBV28 with TRBJ2-5; D might be TRBD1 (6 bases). The ends were cut back, 1 base at V and 2 bases at J, with 14 bases in the middle. Germline V gene data show CDR1 as MDHEN and CDR2 as SYDVKM. The CDR3 length is 16 residues. The CDR3 DNA follows: TGTGCCAGCAGTTTATCTGGGACACCCAGACAAGAGACCCAGTACTTC. Amino acid sequence: CASSLSGTPRQETQYF.

This clonotype was found a few times. The chain combines TRBV7-9 with TRBJ2-1; the match to TRBD2 covers 16 bases. The V and J ends lost 3 bases and 5 bases, in that order; junction bases with no gene match: 4. The CDR3 has 17 residues. Per the germline V gene, CDR1 is SEHNR and CDR2 is FQNEAQ (reference sequence). CDR3 sequence reads: CASSFPGLAGGDNEQFF. CDR3 sequence (DNA): TGTGCCAGCAGCTTCCCGGGACTAGCGGGGGGGGACAATGAGCAGTTCTTC.

A single count supports this clonotype. The chain is built from TRBV6-6 and TRBJ1-2; the match to TRBD1 covers 8 bases. The CDR3 runs 16 residues. CDR1 and CDR2 from the germline V gene are MNHNY and SVGAGI (reference sequence). V was clipped by 0 bases and J by 0 bases; unmatched bases: 3. This CDR3 reads CASSYSGDRTNYGYTF. CDR3 DNA: TGTGCCAGCAGTTACTCCGGGGACAGGACTAACTATGGCTACACCTTC.

The chain employs TRBV7-2 and TRBJ2-3; TRBD1 agrees at 12 bases. This CDR3 has 16 amino acids. The germline V gene has CDR1 SGHTA and CDR2 FQGNSA. V gave up 5 bases and J gave up 4 bases; unmatched junction bases: 7. CDR3 loop: CASSPAGTGGPDTQYF. The CDR3 coding sequence is TGTGCCAGCAGCCCAGCCGGGACAGGGGGCCCAGATACGCAGTATTTT.

This chain joins TRBV27 and TRBJ2-1, with TRBD2 identical over 8 bases. The CDR3 covers 17 residues. V trimming: 5 bases; J trimming: 5 bases; junction bases outside the gene matches: 14. Looked up from germline, CDR1 is MNHEY and CDR2 is SMNVEV (reference sequence). The CDR3 sequence: CASSPDGLAGRHNEQFF. The CDR3 coding sequence is TGTGCCAGCAGTCCCGACGGACTAGCTGGGCGGCACAATGAGCAGTTCTTC.

Only a few counts were recorded for this clonotype. The V and J genes are TRBV3-1 and TRBJ2-4, with 8 bases matching TRBD2. J lost 3 bases, V lost 4 bases, and 8 bases had no gene match. Germline loops: CDR1 LGHDT, CDR2 YNNKEL (reference sequence). The CDR3 has 16 amino acids. CDR3 region: CASSPDVGGGKNIQYF. CDR3 coding DNA: TGTGCCAGCAGCCCAGATGTCGGGGGGGGCAAAAACATTCAGTACTTC.

This clonotype was observed a handful of times. V is TRBV27 and J is TRBJ1-5; 7 nucleotides line up with TRBD1. Germline-derived CDR1 and CDR2 are MNHEY and SMNVEV (reference sequence). This CDR3 is 15 amino acids long. The V and J ends lost 1 base and 3 bases, in that order; junction bases with no gene match: 3. CDR3 sequence reads: CASSLLGQNNQPQHF. The CDR3 bases are TGTGCCAGCAGTTTATTGGGACAGAACAATCAGCCCCAGCATTTT.

In regard to this clonotype: Because it lacks the conserved phenylalanine or tryptophan at the end, this CDR3 is likely a read error. The chain links TRBV13 to TRBJ2-1, with TRBD1 identical over 7 bases. The CDR3 has 14 residues. The germline CDR1 and CDR2 sequences are PRHDT and FYEKMQ (reference sequence). Trimming removed 7 bases from V and 1 base from J; junction bases left unmatched: 4. For the CDR3, the DNA is TGTGCCAGCAACTACAGGGGTTCCTACAATGAGCAGTTCCTC. Protein product: CASNYRGSYNEQFL.

In its sample, this clonotype was seen many times. This CDR3 reads CASSLGLAVSSGANVLTF. The CDR3 DNA sequence: TGCGCCAGCAGCTTAGGACTAGCGGTTAGCTCTGGGGCCAACGTCCTGACTTTC. The chain carries TRBV5-1 and TRBJ2-6; 10 bases line up with TRBD2. This CDR3 region has 18 residues. Looked up from germline, CDR1 is SGHRS and CDR2 is YFSETQ. J was trimmed by 0 bases and V by 2 bases; bases with no gene match: 5.

The V and J genes are TRBV28 and TRBJ1-2; D unclear. The CDR3 is made up of 13 amino acids. Trimming left V 5 bases short and J 6 bases short, with 13 bases between. Germline loops: CDR1 MDHEN, CDR2 SYDVKM. The CDR3 spells CASSTLGVDGYTF. CDR3 nucleotide sequence: TGTGCCAGCAGTACCTTAGGCGTAGATGGCTACACCTTC.

In its sample, this clonotype was seen once. The J gene is TRBJ2-5, the V gene TRBV4-1; 10 nucleotides line up with TRBD2. From germline, CDR1 is MGHRA and CDR2 YSYEKL. V lost 3 bases, J lost 0 bases, and 7 bases stayed unmatched. This CDR3 is built from 17 residues. The CDR3 coding sequence is TGCGCCAGCAGCCATGGACTAGCGGCTATGTACCAAGAGACCCAGTACTTC. This gives the protein CASSHGLAAMYQETQYF.

This clonotype was picked up a small number of times. The chain is built from TRBV12-3 or TRBV12-4 and TRBJ2-3; D possibly uses TRBD1 or TRBD2 (5 bases each). The V gene lost 2 bases and the J gene lost 0 bases, with 18 bases spanning the gap. The CDR3 is made up of 18 amino acids. DNA of the CDR3: TGTGCCAGCAGTTTAAGTGTCGTCGGGGCGGTAAGCACAGATACGCAGTATTTT. It yields the protein CASSLSVVGAVSTDTQYF.

The genes are TRBV6-2 or TRBV6-3 and TRBJ2-4, with TRBD1 as a possible D gene (6 bases). The assigned J gene may be wrong: the sequence end matches TRBJ2-7 better. The CDR3 has 15 residues. Looked up from germline, CDR1 is MNHEY and CDR2 is SVGEGT. CDR3 in DNA: TGTGCCAGCAGTTATTTCTTCGGACAGCTCTACGAGCAGTACTTC. Translating gives CASSYFFGQLYEQYF.

This clonotype was seen a handful of times. The V and J genes are TRBV27 and TRBJ1-2, with a tentative D call TRBD1 (5 bases). The CDR3 runs to 12 residues. Germline CDR1 and CDR2: MNHEY and SMNVEV (reference sequence). The germline V and J ends were trimmed by 7 bases and 6 bases, with 12 bases remaining between them. CDR3 in DNA: TGTGCCAGCACCTCCGGGGGGGATGGCTACACCTTC. This codes for CASTSGGDGYTF.

Only a few counts were recorded for this clonotype. The J gene is TRBJ2-5, the V gene TRBV7-2; 8 bases agree with TRBD2. Per germline, CDR1 SGHTA and CDR2 FQGNSA. J was trimmed by 3 bases and V by 1 base; bases with no gene match: 4. There are 15 residues in the CDR3. DNA of the CDR3: TGTGCCAGCAGCTTAGTACTAGCGGTAAAAGAGACCCAGTACTTC. This gives the protein CASSLVLAVKETQYF.

The rearrangement joins TRBV6-6 to TRBJ2-5; the match to TRBD2 covers 11 bases. Germline trimming cut 7 bases from V and 4 bases from J; bases unmatched to any gene: 5. Germline CDR1 reads MNHNY; CDR2 reads SVGAGI (reference sequence). The CDR3 sequence is 14 residues long. CDR3 region: CASIYTSGGETQYF. The CDR3 nucleotides read TGTGCCAGCATCTACACTAGCGGGGGAGAGACCCAGTACTTC.

This clonotype was detected many times. The chain uses TRBV12-3 or TRBV12-4 and TRBJ1-5; 10 bases align to TRBD1. The CDR3 covers 12 residues. The trim removed 7 bases at V and 15 bases at J, leaving 9 bases unmatched. Here the CDR3 DNA reads TGTGCCAGCACCGAAGGGGGACAGGGGCCGCATTTT. It translates to CASTEGGQGPHF.

The rearrangement links TRBV29-1 to TRBJ2-3; 8 bases are shared with TRBD1. Germline loops: CDR1 SQVTM, CDR2 ANQGSEA. There are 13 residues in the CDR3. Trimming cost V 6 bases and J 5 bases; bases outside gene matches: 7. In nucleotides, the CDR3 is TGCAGCGTAGTCAAAGGACAGGGAGATACGCAGTATTTT. Translating gives CSVVKGQGDTQYF.

The chain uses TRBV5-6 and TRBJ1-2, with TRBD1 as a possible D gene (5 bases). Germline V CDR1 and CDR2: SGHDT, YYEEEE. V dropped 0 bases and J dropped 6 bases, with 12 bases sitting between them. The CDR3 is made up of 14 amino acids. CDR3 amino acids: CASSLDGRVNGYTF. CDR3 coding DNA: TGTGCCAGCAGCTTGGATGGCAGGGTGAATGGCTACACCTTC.

This clonotype was observed many times. This rearrangement joins TRBV10-3 to TRBJ2-5, with a possible D match to TRBD1 (7 bases). The CDR3 contains 13 residues. Per the germline V gene, CDR1 is ENHRY and CDR2 is SYGVKD. V lost 10 bases, J lost 3 bases, and 15 bases lay in between. The CDR3, as DNA: TGTGCCAACGCGGGGACAGAGAAAGAGACCCAGTACTTC. Translating gives CANAGTEKETQYF.

This clonotype occurred a few times. The chain employs TRBV20-1 and TRBJ2-3, with D perhaps TRBD1 (6 bases). This CDR3 is built from 14 residues. The V end was cut by 2 bases, the J end by 2 bases, with 11 bases between. The germline V gene has CDR1 DFQATT and CDR2 SNEGSKA (reference sequence). In DNA form, the CDR3 reads TGCAGTGCTAGACAGGGGACGGTCACAGATACGCAGTATTTT. Amino acid sequence: CSARQGTVTDTQYF.

The chain uses TRBV20-1 and TRBJ1-2; D not certain. Trimming removed 5 bases from V and 2 bases from J, with 9 bases in between. Germline assignment: CDR1 DFQATT and CDR2 SNEGSKA (reference sequence). The CDR3 extends over 12 amino acids. The CDR3 region is CSAQAENYGYTF. The CDR3 nucleotides read TGCAGTGCTCAGGCGGAGAACTATGGCTACACCTTC.

J is TRBJ1-2 and V is TRBV27; unclear D gene. The CDR3 covers 16 residues. Trimming took 2 bases from V and 0 from J, leaving 13 bases between them. Germline-derived CDR1 and CDR2 are MNHEY and SMNVEV (reference sequence). This CDR3 is CASSLTPLSANYGYTF. CDR3 nucleotide sequence: TGTGCCAGCAGTTTAACCCCCTTATCAGCTAACTATGGCTACACCTTC.

The CDR3, as DNA: TGTGCCAGCAGCGCCATAGCGGGGGGGCATAGAGATACGCAGTATTTT. As protein: CASSAIAGGHRDTQYF. This chain joins TRBV7-3 and TRBJ2-3; 11 nucleotides match TRBD2. This CDR3 is built from 16 residues. Germline V gives CDR1 SGHTA, CDR2 FQGTGA. V lost 5 bases to trimming and J lost 5 bases; unmatched junction nucleotides: 9. Full variable domain (outside the CDR3, taken from reference TRBV7-3 and TRBJ2-3): GAGVSQTPSNKVTEKGKYVELRCDPISGHTALYWYRQSLGQGPEFLIYFQGTGAADDSGLPNDRFFAVRPEGSVSTLKIQRTERGDSAVYLCASSAIAGGHRDTQYFGPGTRLTVL.